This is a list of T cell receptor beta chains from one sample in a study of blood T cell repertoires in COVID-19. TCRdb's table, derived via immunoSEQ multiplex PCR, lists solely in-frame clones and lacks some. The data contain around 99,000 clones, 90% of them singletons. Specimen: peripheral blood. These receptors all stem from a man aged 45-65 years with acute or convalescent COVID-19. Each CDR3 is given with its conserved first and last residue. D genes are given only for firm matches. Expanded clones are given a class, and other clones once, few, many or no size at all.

DNA: TGCGCCAGCAGCTTGGGAGGGGGCTTCTACGGCTACACCTTC; CDR3: CASSLGGGFYGYTF; V: TRBV5-1; D: TRBD1; J: TRBJ1-2; size: -
DNA: TGTGCCAGCGGTACCGCTGGCGGGAGCACAGATACGCAGTATTTT; CDR3: CASGTAGGSTDTQYF; V: TRBV6-4; D: -; J: TRBJ2-3; size: few
DNA: TGTGCCAGTAGTCCCAGGGGCGTCGCTGGCTATGGCTACACCTTC; CDR3: CASSPRGVAGYGYTF; V: TRBV19; D: -; J: TRBJ1-2; size: -
DNA: TGTGCCAGCAGCTTAGAGGCGGGTGGCACCAGCACAGATACGCAGTATTTT; CDR3: CASSLEAGGTSTDTQYF; V: TRBV7-9; D: -; J: TRBJ2-3; size: -
DNA: TGTGCCAGCAGTGGGGTAGGGGGATCCGGGGAGCTGTTTTTT; CDR3: CASSGVGGSGELFF; V: TRBV25-1; D: -; J: TRBJ2-2; size: -
DNA: TGTGCCAGCACCGATATGGGGCCCCAGGAGACCCAGTACTTC; CDR3: CASTDMGPQETQYF; V: TRBV5-6; D: -; J: TRBJ2-5; size: -
DNA: TGCGCCAGCAGCTCCCAAAACACCGGGGAGCTGTTTTTT; CDR3: CASSSQNTGELFF; V: TRBV5-1; D: -; J: TRBJ2-2; size: -
DNA: TGCGCCAGCAGCAAGAGGACAGACTATGGCTACACCTTC; CDR3: CASSKRTDYGYTF; V: TRBV4-1; D: -; J: TRBJ1-2; size: -
DNA: TGTGCCAGCAGCCCTTCGACAGTGTCTGGGGCCAACGTCCTGACTTTC; CDR3: CASSPSTVSGANVLTF; V: TRBV7-9; D: -; J: TRBJ2-6; size: -
DNA: TGCGCCAGCAGCTTGAGGGGGGACAGGGGCTTCTCCTACGAGCAGTACTTC; CDR3: CASSLRGDRGFSYEQYF; V: TRBV5-1; D: TRBD1; J: TRBJ2-7; size: -
DNA: TGTGCCAGCAGCGTAGATGGGACAGGATTACGGAAGCAGTACTTC; CDR3: CASSVDGTGLRKQYF; V: TRBV9; D: TRBD1; J: TRBJ2-7; size: -
DNA: TGTGCCAGCATGGGTGCGAGGGGGAAAAACACAGATACGCAGTATTTT; CDR3: CASMGARGKNTDTQYF; V: TRBV2; D: -; J: TRBJ2-3; size: -
DNA: TGTGCCAGCAGCAGGGGTTCCGGGGAGCTGTTTTTT; CDR3: CASSRGSGELFF; V: TRBV27; D: -; J: TRBJ2-2; size: -
DNA: TGTGCCAGCAGCCCCCCCGGGGGGATTTACAATGAGCAGTTCTTC; CDR3: CASSPPGGIYNEQFF; V: TRBV7-9; D: TRBD2; J: TRBJ2-1; size: -
DNA: TGCGCCAGCACCCAAGACAGGGGTCGTAATCAGCCCCAGCATTTT; CDR3: CASTQDRGRNQPQHF; V: TRBV5-1; D: TRBD1; J: TRBJ1-5; size: -
DNA: TGTGCCAGCAGCTTGATAGCGGGATACAATGAGCAGTTCTTC; CDR3: CASSLIAGYNEQFF; V: TRBV5-5; D: TRBD2; J: TRBJ2-1; size: -
DNA: TGTGCCAGCAGCCAAGAAGCGGGAGTAGGAGAGACCCAGTACTTC; CDR3: CASSQEAGVGETQYF; V: TRBV3-1/TRBV3-2; D: TRBD2; J: TRBJ2-5; size: -
DNA: TGTGCCAGCAGCTTGGACGGACAGGGGTACCAAGAGACCCAGTACTTC; CDR3: CASSLDGQGYQETQYF; V: TRBV5-6; D: TRBD1; J: TRBJ2-5; size: -
DNA: TGCGCCAGCAGATCGACTAGCCTGGCGCATACGCAGTATTTT; CDR3: CASRSTSLAHTQYF; V: TRBV10-2; D: TRBD2; J: TRBJ2-3; size: -
DNA: TGCGCCAGCAGCTTGGGACTAGCGGGAGATGGCGAGCAGTACTTC; CDR3: CASSLGLAGDGEQYF; V: TRBV5-1; D: TRBD2; J: TRBJ2-7; size: -
DNA: TGTGCCAGCAGCTCCGGACAGCCGAGCTCTAATGAAAAACTGTTTTTT; CDR3: CASSSGQPSSNEKLFF; V: TRBV7-2; D: -; J: TRBJ1-4; size: once
DNA: TGTGCCAGCAGTTACAGGGAGGACAATCAGCCCCAGCATTTT; CDR3: CASSYREDNQPQHF; V: TRBV6-2/TRBV6-3; D: -; J: TRBJ1-5; size: -
DNA: TGTGCCAGCAGCCAGGCCGCGGGGGGGGATCAGCCCCAGCATTTT; CDR3: CASSQAAGGDQPQHF; V: TRBV3-1/TRBV3-2; D: -; J: TRBJ1-5; size: -
DNA: TGCGCCAGCAGTGGGGTCGTCGGGGTTAGCAATCAGCCCCAGCATTTT; CDR3: CASSGVVGVSNQPQHF; V: TRBV10-2; D: -; J: TRBJ1-5; size: -
DNA: TGCAGTGCTAGTCCGGGACAGCGTTTCTCCTACGAGCAGTACTTC; CDR3: CSASPGQRFSYEQYF; V: TRBV20-1; D: TRBD1; J: TRBJ2-7; size: -
DNA: TGTGCCAGCAGCGATATGACTAGTAGCACCGGGGAGCTGTTTTTT; CDR3: CASSDMTSSTGELFF; V: TRBV7-8; D: -; J: TRBJ2-2; size: -
DNA: TGTGCCAGCAGCTTTTTCGATGAGCAGTTCTTC; CDR3: CASSFFDEQFF; V: TRBV11-3; D: -; J: TRBJ2-1; size: -
DNA: TGTGCCAGTAGTATCACCTTCGGGATCTACGAGCAGTACTTC; CDR3: CASSITFGIYEQYF; V: TRBV19; D: -; J: TRBJ2-7; size: -
DNA: TGTGCCAGCTCACCATCGGTTGTCACCGGAGGTGAAGCTTTCTTT; CDR3: CASSPSVVTGGEAFF; V: TRBV18; D: -; J: TRBJ1-1; size: -
DNA: TGTGCCAGTAGTTACGGGACAGGTGGGGGCATCTATGGCTACACCTTC; CDR3: CASSYGTGGGIYGYTF; V: TRBV19; D: TRBD1; J: TRBJ1-2; size: -
DNA: TGTGCCAGCAGCCTTCAACGACAGACTCTATTCGGCTACACCTTC; CDR3: CASSLQRQTLFGYTF; V: TRBV11-2; D: -; J: TRBJ1-2; size: once
DNA: TGTGCCAGCAGTGAGTCGGTTAGGGGTATGAGTGCTTTCTTT; CDR3: CASSESVRGMSAFF; V: TRBV2; D: -; J: TRBJ1-1; size: once
DNA: TGTGCCAGCAGACAGGGTACCAGCACTGAAGCTTTCTTT; CDR3: CASRQGTSTEAFF; V: TRBV25-1; D: -; J: TRBJ1-1; size: -
DNA: TGCGCCAGCAGCCCGGGACTAGCTTTTCAAGAGACCCAGTACTTC; CDR3: CASSPGLAFQETQYF; V: TRBV5-1; D: TRBD2; J: TRBJ2-5; size: -
DNA: TGTGCCAGCAGTTACGCTCCTCAACAGGGATACATTCAGTACTTC; CDR3: CASSYAPQQGYIQYF; V: TRBV6-5; D: -; J: TRBJ2-4; size: once
DNA: TGTGCCAGCAGCTACCTAGCGGGAATGACCTACAATGAGCAGTTCTTC; CDR3: CASSYLAGMTYNEQFF; V: TRBV7-2; D: TRBD2; J: TRBJ2-1; size: -
DNA: TGCGCCAGCGGGCAGGGGGCGTTCGGCTCTGGGGCCAACGTCCTGACTTTC; CDR3: CASGQGAFGSGANVLTF; V: TRBV5-1; D: TRBD1; J: TRBJ2-6; size: -
DNA: TGTGCCAGTAGTATAGGAGAATACTCCTACAATGAGCAGTTCTTC; CDR3: CASSIGEYSYNEQFF; V: TRBV19; D: -; J: TRBJ2-1; size: -
DNA: TGTGCCAGCAGTGAAAGAGGGGGCGCCTTCACCTACAATGAGCAGTTCTTC; CDR3: CASSERGGAFTYNEQFF; V: TRBV6-1; D: TRBD1; J: TRBJ2-1; size: once
DNA: TGTGCCAGCAGTGATGAGGCCGGGCGGGGGAACACTGAAGCTTTCTTT; CDR3: CASSDEAGRGNTEAFF; V: TRBV6-1; D: -; J: TRBJ1-1; size: -
DNA: TGTGCCAGCAGCTTAGGGTCTAGCGGGAGGGCCGGGACCCAGTACTTC; CDR3: CASSLGSSGRAGTQYF; V: TRBV7-6; D: TRBD2; J: TRBJ2-5; size: -
DNA: TGTGCCTGGGGTTTAGCGGGAGGGCCCAAGTACAATGAGCAGTTCTTC; CDR3: CAWGLAGGPKYNEQFF; V: TRBV30; D: TRBD2; J: TRBJ2-1; size: -
DNA: TGTGCCAGCGCGTATTTCGGGGGGACTGGCGGGTCCGAGCAGTACTTC; CDR3: CASAYFGGTGGSEQYF; V: TRBV6-6; D: TRBD2; J: TRBJ2-7; size: -
DNA: TGTGCCAGCAGTTCCGGCGGCGGACCCACAGGGACCCAGTACTTC; CDR3: CASSSGGGPTGTQYF; V: TRBV11-2; D: -; J: TRBJ2-5; size: few
DNA: TGCGCCAGCAGTGTAAAGACAGGCATTGCAGAGACCCAGTACTTC; CDR3: CASSVKTGIAETQYF; V: TRBV10-1; D: -; J: TRBJ2-5; size: -
DNA: TGTGCCAGCAGCACCGGGACTTCTTACGAGCAGTACTTC; CDR3: CASSTGTSYEQYF; V: TRBV7-9; D: -; J: TRBJ2-7; size: -
DNA: TGTGCCAGCAGCTTAGGGGGGCCGCCCGGCTACGAGCAGTACTTC; CDR3: CASSLGGPPGYEQYF; V: TRBV7-2; D: -; J: TRBJ2-7; size: -
DNA: TGCAGTGCTAGTGATCCCGTCGGGGGGGGGAGACGGAGCAATCAGCCCCAGCATTTT; CDR3: CSASDPVGGGRRSNQPQHF; V: TRBV20-1; D: -; J: TRBJ1-5; size: -
DNA: TGCGCCAGCAGCCTGCCCCTAGCGGGAGGGTTCAATGAGCAGTTCTTC; CDR3: CASSLPLAGGFNEQFF; V: TRBV5-1; D: TRBD2; J: TRBJ2-1; size: -
DNA: TGTGCTAGTGGTTTGGTCGCGACGGGACACATTAACTATGGCTACACCTTC; CDR3: CASGLVATGHINYGYTF; V: TRBV12-5; D: -; J: TRBJ1-2; size: -
DNA: TGTGCCAGCAGTCGTCGGACAGGGAACCACGAGCAGTACTTC; CDR3: CASSRRTGNHEQYF; V: TRBV28; D: TRBD1; J: TRBJ2-7; size: -
DNA: TGCGCCAGCAGCTCAGGGGGACTAGCGGGAGTGGAGACCCAGTACTTC; CDR3: CASSSGGLAGVETQYF; V: TRBV5-1; D: TRBD2; J: TRBJ2-5; size: -
DNA: TGTGCCACCAGTGATTGGAGGGGGCGTACCGGGGAGCTGTTTTTT; CDR3: CATSDWRGRTGELFF; V: TRBV24-1; D: -; J: TRBJ2-2; size: -
DNA: TGTGCCAGTTCAACAGGGGTGAATGAATCACCCCTCCACTTT; CDR3: CASSTGVNESPLHF; V: TRBV9; D: TRBD1; J: TRBJ1-6; size: -
DNA: TGCGCCAGCCGGACTAGCGGGAGTACCGAGCAGTACTTC; CDR3: CASRTSGSTEQYF; V: TRBV5-1; D: TRBD2; J: TRBJ2-7; size: few
DNA: TGTGCCAGCAGCAAAGATTCGAAATCGGGGCAGGGGGCCCCTATCACTGAAGCTTTCTTT; CDR3: CASSKDSKSGQGAPITEAFF; V: TRBV21-1; D: -; J: TRBJ1-1; size: -
DNA: TGTGCCAGCAGTTATGGACAGCACAATGAGCAGTTCTTC; CDR3: CASSYGQHNEQFF; V: TRBV6-5; D: -; J: TRBJ2-1; size: -
DNA: TGTGCCAGCAGTTCTAGGGGGCGCGGTGAGACCCAGTACTTC; CDR3: CASSSRGRGETQYF; V: TRBV6-1; D: TRBD1; J: TRBJ2-5; size: -